Following are 16 T cell receptor beta chains from one sample sequenced in a study of blood T cell repertoires in COVID-19 (dated by TCRdb to between 2020 and 2021). Libraries were built with the immunoSEQ multiplex PCR assay. TCRdb's version of the immuneACCESS table is confined to in-frame rearrangements and falls short of the full clone set. An unresolved V gene accounts for under half of the shortfall where checked; the remainder is of unknown origin. In this sample the table shows about 89,000 clones, approximately 90% of which occur a single time. Around 0.47% of the sample goes to the ten largest clones. The sample taken for sequencing was peripheral blood. These receptors came from a man in his sixties with acute or convalescent COVID-19.

The genes are TRBV19 and TRBJ2-3; D is unresolved. The CDR3 has 15 residues. Germline assignment: CDR1 LNHDA and CDR2 SQIVND (reference sequence). With 0 bases removed from V and 0 bases from J, the gap between germline ends came to 7 bases. The CDR3 DNA is TGTGCCAGTAGTATAGACGACTCGAGCACAGATACGCAGTATTTT. This sequence encodes CASSIDDSSTDTQYF. Combining the CDR3 with reference TRBV19 and TRBJ2-3 gives the whole variable domain DGGITQSPKYLFRKEGQNVTLSCEQNLNHDAMYWYRQDPGQGLRLIYYSQIVNDFQKGDIAEGYSVSREKKESFPLTVTSAQKNPTAFYLCASSIDDSSTDTQYFGPGTRLTVL.

This chain uses TRBV5-5 with TRBJ1-3; a possible D gene is TRBD1 (6 bases). From germline, CDR1 is SGHKS and CDR2 YYEKEE (reference sequence). This CDR3 has 15 amino acids. The V end was cut by 0 bases, the J end by 8 bases, with 15 bases between. CDR3 sequence: CASSLGVAGEHTIYF. The CDR3 bases are TGTGCCAGCAGCTTGGGGGTGGCAGGGGAGCACACCATATATTTT. Drawing the rest from reference TRBV5-5 and TRBJ1-3, the complete variable domain is DAGVTQSPTHLIKTRGQQVTLRCSPISGHKSVSWYQQVLGQGPQFIFQYYEKEERGRGNFPDRFSARQFPNYSSELNVNALLLGDSALYLCASSLGVAGEHTIYFGEGSWLTVV.

The rearrangement uses TRBV10-3 and TRBJ1-3, with 8 bases fitting TRBD1. Germline values: CDR1 ENHRY, CDR2 SYGVKD. The trim removed 7 bases at V and 0 bases at J, leaving 5 bases unmatched. This CDR3 comprises 15 residues. In nucleotides, the CDR3 is TGTGCCATCACCGACAGGGGAGCCTCTGGAAACACCATATATTTT. Translated, it gives CAITDRGASGNTIYF.

The rearrangement uses TRBV5-6 and TRBJ1-2; D perhaps matches TRBD1 (6 bases). V lost 3 bases to trimming and J lost 2 bases, with 8 bases between them. Germline V lookup: CDR1 SGHDT, CDR2 YYEEEE. The CDR3 covers 13 residues. The chain's CDR3 is CASSWGQNYGYTF. The CDR3 coding sequence is TGTGCCAGCAGCTGGGGGCAGAACTATGGCTACACCTTC.

The chain recombines TRBV10-2 with TRBJ1-3; D is uncertain. Between the trimmed V and J ends, which lost 5 bases and 8 bases, there was a span of 7 bases. There are 11 residues in the CDR3. Germline V gives CDR1 WSHSY, CDR2 SAAADI. The CDR3 loop is CASSPGDTIYF. For the CDR3, the DNA is TGCGCCAGCAGTCCCGGAGACACCATATATTTT.

V gene TRBV29-1 combines with J gene TRBJ2-5; TRBD1 aligns across 8 bases. CDR3 length: 15 amino acids. The V and J ends lost 0 bases and 1 base, in that order; junction bases with no gene match: 4. Germline CDR1 and CDR2: SQVTM and ANQGSEA. CDR3 sequence reads: CSVEDPQGAQETQYF. The CDR3 DNA is TGCAGCGTTGAAGATCCCCAGGGGGCCCAAGAGACCCAGTACTTC.

The rearrangement joins TRBV19 to TRBJ1-2; 7 bases are a match to TRBD1. CDR3 size: 15 residues. Per germline, CDR1 LNHDA and CDR2 SQIVND (reference sequence). J gave up 6 bases and V 3 bases, and 10 bases lay outside the gene matches. In DNA, the CDR3 is TGTGCCAGTAGTATTTCTACAGGGGATCTGAATGGCTACACCTTC. It yields the protein CASSISTGDLNGYTF.

The chain recombines TRBV27 with TRBJ2-7, with 8 bases matching TRBD2. CDR3 length equals 14 residues. V trimming: 6 bases; J trimming: 4 bases; junction bases outside the gene matches: 8. CDR1 MNHEY and CDR2 SMNVEV come from the germline V gene (reference sequence). The CDR3 region is CASRHGRAKYEQYF. Written as DNA, the CDR3 is TGTGCCAGCAGACACGGGAGGGCCAAGTACGAGCAGTACTTC.

This chain links TRBV23-1 with TRBJ2-1; 10 positions agree with TRBD2. TRBV23-1 is classed as an ORF, of uncertain function. Unmatched junction bases numbered 7, after V lost 0 bases and J lost 5 bases. There are 17 residues in the CDR3. The CDR3 sequence is CASSQSSSGGYNNEQFF. The DNA of the CDR3 is TGCGCCAGCAGTCAATCGAGTAGCGGGGGGTACAACAATGAGCAGTTCTTC.

The V and J genes are TRBV5-4 and TRBJ2-3, with TRBD1 matching over 8 bases. After removal of 4 bases from V and 0 bases from J, the junction contained 4 bases not matched to a gene. Per germline, CDR1 SGHNT and CDR2 YYREEE (reference sequence). The CDR3 covers 15 residues. In nucleotides, the CDR3 is TGTGCCAGCAGCAGGACAGGGCTTAGCACAGATACGCAGTATTTT. Translation: CASSRTGLSTDTQYF.

CDR3 amino acids: CASSLGHGISPTDTQYF. Here the CDR3 DNA reads TGTGCCAGCTCACTTGGACATGGGATCTCTCCTACAGATACGCAGTATTTT. V is TRBV18 and J is TRBJ2-3, with a weak D call TRBD1 (5 bases). V lost 4 bases to trimming and J lost 3 bases, with 20 bases between them. The CDR3 has 17 amino acids. The germline gives CDR1 KGHSH, CDR2 LQKENI. The full variable domain, rest sourced from reference TRBV18 and TRBJ2-3, is NAGVMQNPRHLVRRRGQEARLRCSPMKGHSHVYWYRQLPEEGLKFMVYLQKENIIDESGMPKERFSAEFPKEGPSILRIQQVVRGDSAAYFCASSLGHGISPTDTQYFGPGTRLTVL.

The chain uses TRBV30 and TRBJ2-7, with 12 bases identical to TRBD2. The length of the CDR3 is 15 residues. The germline V gene has CDR1 GTSNPN and CDR2 SVGIG (reference sequence). Germline trimming cut 0 bases from V and 1 base from J; bases unmatched to any gene: 1. The CDR3 DNA reads TGTGCCTGGAGTGTCGGACTAGCGGGGTCCTACGAGCAGTACTTC. Its translation is CAWSVGLAGSYEQYF.

The chain carries TRBV12-5 and TRBJ2-5; the D gene is possibly TRBD2 (5 bases). The V gene's germline CDR1 is LGHNT and CDR2 FRNRAP. V was clipped by 6 bases and J by 3 bases, with 14 bases between them. The CDR3 sequence is 14 residues long. Written as DNA, the CDR3 is TGTGCTAGTGGGAATAGCCCGGGAAAAGAGACCCAGTACTTC. Encoded protein: CASGNSPGKETQYF.

This clone appeared a single time. The chain is built from TRBV5-1 and TRBJ1-2, with 9 bases identical to TRBD1. The CDR3 has 14 residues. Germline CDR1 is SGHRS and CDR2 is YFSETQ. Trimming removed 0 bases from V and 6 bases from J; junction bases left unmatched: 3. CDR3 DNA: TGCGCCAGCAGCTTGGAGGACAGGGGAAATGGCTACACCTTC. This sequence encodes CASSLEDRGNGYTF.

The rearrangement uses TRBV30 and TRBJ2-1; 7 nucleotides align to TRBD2. J was trimmed by 0 bases and V by 7 bases; bases with no gene match: 3. Per germline, CDR1 GTSNPN and CDR2 SVGIG (reference sequence). This CDR3 comprises 13 residues. This chain's CDR3 is CALRGSSYNEQFF. CDR3 DNA sequence: TGTGCCTTGCGGGGGAGCTCCTACAATGAGCAGTTCTTC.

This clone came up a few times. The chain recombines TRBV9 with TRBJ1-2; D is ambiguous. This CDR3 spans 15 amino acids. The V and J ends lost 0 bases and 8 bases respectively, with 17 bases between them. Germline V gives CDR1 SGDLS, CDR2 YYNGEE. The CDR3 sequence: CASSVDRIQSAGYTF. The CDR3 region has the DNA TGTGCCAGCAGCGTAGACAGAATCCAATCGGCGGGCTACACCTTC.